Below are 2 T cell receptor beta chains sequenced from a single sample in a study of OX40 agonist ivuxolimab in advanced cancers. Libraries were built with the immunoSEQ multiplex PCR assay. In its TCRdb copy, this immuneACCESS table keeps in-frame sequences only and misses some clones. Where compared with another copy, unresolved V genes explain less than half of these, and the others have no known cause. The sample records 15,000 to 20,000 clones, about 87% of which are singletons. The ten biggest clones cover roughly 31% of the sample. Material: CD4+ or CD8+ T cells sorted from blood, obtained in a trial of the OX40 agonist ivuxolimab. These receptors all stem from an adult with an advanced solid tumor such as melanoma, head and neck, liver or kidney cancer.

The V gene is TRBV19, the J gene TRBJ1-1; the match to TRBD1 covers 9 bases. The CDR3 has 14 amino acids. Germline V gives CDR1 LNHDA, CDR2 SQIVND (reference sequence). Trimming took 5 bases from V and 5 from J; bases not matched to a gene: 6. The CDR3 loop reads CASSLQGALTEAFF. The CDR3 nucleotides read TGTGCCAGTAGTCTACAGGGGGCACTAACTGAAGCTTTCTTT.

Here the CDR3 reads CASRLTSGHTYEQYF. The DNA of the CDR3 is TGCGCCAGCAGGTTGACTAGCGGGCATACCTACGAGCAGTACTTC. The rearrangement links TRBV5-1 to TRBJ2-7; 10 bases match TRBD2. Germline V CDR1 and CDR2: SGHRS, YFSETQ. This CDR3 spans 15 amino acids. Germline trimming cut 5 bases from V and 2 bases from J; bases unmatched to any gene: 7.